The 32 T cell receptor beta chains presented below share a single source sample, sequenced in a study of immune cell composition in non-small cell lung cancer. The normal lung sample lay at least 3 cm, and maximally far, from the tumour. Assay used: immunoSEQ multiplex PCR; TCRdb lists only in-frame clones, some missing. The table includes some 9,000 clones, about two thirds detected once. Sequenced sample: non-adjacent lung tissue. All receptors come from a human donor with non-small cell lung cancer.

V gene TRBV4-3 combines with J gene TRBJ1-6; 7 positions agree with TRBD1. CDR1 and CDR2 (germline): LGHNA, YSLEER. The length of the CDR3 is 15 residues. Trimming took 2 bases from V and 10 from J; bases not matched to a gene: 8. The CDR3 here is CASSQPQGRGSPLHF. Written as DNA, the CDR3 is TGCGCCAGCAGCCAACCACAGGGGAGAGGCTCACCCCTCCACTTT.

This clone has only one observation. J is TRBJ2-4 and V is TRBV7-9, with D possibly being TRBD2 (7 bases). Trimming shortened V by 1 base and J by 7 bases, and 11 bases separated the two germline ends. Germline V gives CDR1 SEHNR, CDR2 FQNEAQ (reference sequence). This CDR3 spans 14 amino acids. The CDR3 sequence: CASSLEGGANIQYF. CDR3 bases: TGTGCCAGCAGCTTAGAGGGGGGGGCGAACATTCAGTACTTC.

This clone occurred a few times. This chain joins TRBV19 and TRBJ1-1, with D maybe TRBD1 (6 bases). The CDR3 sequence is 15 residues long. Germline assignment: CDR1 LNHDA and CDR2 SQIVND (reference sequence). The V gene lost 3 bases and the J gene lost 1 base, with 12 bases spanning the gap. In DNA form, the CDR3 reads TGTGCCAGTAGTATTGAGGGGGGGGCGAACACTGAAGCTTTCTTT. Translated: CASSIEGGANTEAFF.

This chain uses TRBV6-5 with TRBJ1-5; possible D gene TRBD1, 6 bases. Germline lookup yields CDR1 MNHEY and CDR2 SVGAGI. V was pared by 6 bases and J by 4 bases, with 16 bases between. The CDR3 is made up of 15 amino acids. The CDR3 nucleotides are TGTGCCAGCAGAGGGGGTTACAGGAATAATCAGCCCCAGCATTTT. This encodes CASRGGYRNNQPQHF.

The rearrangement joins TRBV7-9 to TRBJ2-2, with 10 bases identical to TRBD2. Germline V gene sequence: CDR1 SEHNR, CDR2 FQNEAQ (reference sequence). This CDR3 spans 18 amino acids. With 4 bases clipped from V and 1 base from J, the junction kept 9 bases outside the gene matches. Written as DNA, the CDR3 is TGTGCCAGCAGCTCCGCCAAGACTAGCGGGCTGAACACCGGGGAGCTGTTTTTT. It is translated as CASSSAKTSGLNTGELFF.

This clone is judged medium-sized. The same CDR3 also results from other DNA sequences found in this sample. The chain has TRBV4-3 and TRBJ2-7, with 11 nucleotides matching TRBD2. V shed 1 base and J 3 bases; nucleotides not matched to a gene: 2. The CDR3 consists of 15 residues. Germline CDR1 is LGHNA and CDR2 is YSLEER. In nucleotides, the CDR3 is TGCGCCAGCAGCCAAGGGGGGACTAGCGGCTACGAGCAGTACTTC. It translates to CASSQGGTSGYEQYF.

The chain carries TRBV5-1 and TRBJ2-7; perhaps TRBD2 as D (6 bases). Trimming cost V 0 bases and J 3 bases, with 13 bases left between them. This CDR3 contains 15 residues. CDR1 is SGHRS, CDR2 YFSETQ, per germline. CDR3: CASSLDPRGYYEQYF. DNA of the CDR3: TGCGCCAGCAGCTTGGACCCGCGGGGCTACTACGAGCAGTACTTC.

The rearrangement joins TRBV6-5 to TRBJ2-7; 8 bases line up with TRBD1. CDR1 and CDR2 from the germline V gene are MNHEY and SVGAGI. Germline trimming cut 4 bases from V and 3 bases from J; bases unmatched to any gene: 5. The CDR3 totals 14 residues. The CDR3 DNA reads TGTGCCAGCAGTTCAGGGGGCTGGGTCTACGAGCAGTACTTC. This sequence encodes CASSSGGWVYEQYF.

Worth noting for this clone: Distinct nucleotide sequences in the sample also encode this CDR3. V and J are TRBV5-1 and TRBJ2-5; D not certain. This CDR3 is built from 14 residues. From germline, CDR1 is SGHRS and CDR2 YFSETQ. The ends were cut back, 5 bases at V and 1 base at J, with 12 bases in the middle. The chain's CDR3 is CASRPLVGQETQYF. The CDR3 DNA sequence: TGCGCCAGCAGGCCCCTAGTGGGCCAAGAGACCCAGTACTTC.

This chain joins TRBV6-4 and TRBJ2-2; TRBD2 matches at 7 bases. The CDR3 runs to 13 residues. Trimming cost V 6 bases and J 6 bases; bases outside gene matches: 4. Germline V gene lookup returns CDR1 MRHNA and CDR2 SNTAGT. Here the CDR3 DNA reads TGTGCCAGCAGCGCCACTAGCGCCGGGGAGCTGTTTTTT. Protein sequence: CASSATSAGELFF.

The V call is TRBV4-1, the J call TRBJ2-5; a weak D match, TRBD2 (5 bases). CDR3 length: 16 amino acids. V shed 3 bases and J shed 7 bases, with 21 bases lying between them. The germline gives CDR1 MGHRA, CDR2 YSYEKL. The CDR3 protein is CASSHLRAEPSGTQYF. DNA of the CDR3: TGCGCCAGCAGCCACTTGAGGGCAGAACCCTCCGGGACCCAGTACTTC.

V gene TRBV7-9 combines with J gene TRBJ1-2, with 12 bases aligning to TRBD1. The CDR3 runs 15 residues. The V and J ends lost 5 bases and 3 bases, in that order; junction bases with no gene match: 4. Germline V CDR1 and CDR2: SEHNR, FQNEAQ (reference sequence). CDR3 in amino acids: CASSPGQGAYYGYTF. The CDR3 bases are TGTGCCAGCAGCCCGGGACAGGGGGCTTACTATGGCTACACCTTC.

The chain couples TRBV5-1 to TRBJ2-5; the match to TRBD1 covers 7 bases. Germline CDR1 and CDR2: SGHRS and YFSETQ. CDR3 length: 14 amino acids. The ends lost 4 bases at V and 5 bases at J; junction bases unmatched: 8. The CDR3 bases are TGCGCCAGCAGCCAACACAGGGGTTGGGAGACCCAGTACTTC. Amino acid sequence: CASSQHRGWETQYF. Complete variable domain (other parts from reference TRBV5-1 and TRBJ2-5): KAGVTQTPRYLIKTRGQQVTLSCSPISGHRSVSWYQQTPGQGLQFLFEYFSETQRNKGNFPGRFSGRQFSNSRSEMNVSTLELGDSALYLCASSQHRGWETQYFGPGTRLLVL.

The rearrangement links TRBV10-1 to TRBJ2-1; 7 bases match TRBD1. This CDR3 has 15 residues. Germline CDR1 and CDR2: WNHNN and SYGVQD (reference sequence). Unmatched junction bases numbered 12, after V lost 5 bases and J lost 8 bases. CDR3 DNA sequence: TGCGCCAGCAGTACCGGGACAGTAGGTATCGATGAGCAGTTCTTC. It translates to CASSTGTVGIDEQFF.

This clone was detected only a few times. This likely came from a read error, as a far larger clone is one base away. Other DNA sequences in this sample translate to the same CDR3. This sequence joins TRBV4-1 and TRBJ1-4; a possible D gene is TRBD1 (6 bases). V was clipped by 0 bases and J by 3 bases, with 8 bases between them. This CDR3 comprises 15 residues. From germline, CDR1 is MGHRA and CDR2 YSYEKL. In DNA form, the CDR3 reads TGCGCCAGCAGCCAAGAGGGACACCCTAATGAAAAACTGTTTTTT. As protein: CASSQEGHPNEKLFF.

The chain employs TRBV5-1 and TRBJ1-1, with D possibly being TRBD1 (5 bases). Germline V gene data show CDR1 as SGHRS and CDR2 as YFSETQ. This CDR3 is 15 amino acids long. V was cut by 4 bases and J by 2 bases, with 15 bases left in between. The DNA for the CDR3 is TGCGCCAGCAGCGGGGACCCGGGGGTTAACACTGAAGCTTTCTTT. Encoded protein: CASSGDPGVNTEAFF.

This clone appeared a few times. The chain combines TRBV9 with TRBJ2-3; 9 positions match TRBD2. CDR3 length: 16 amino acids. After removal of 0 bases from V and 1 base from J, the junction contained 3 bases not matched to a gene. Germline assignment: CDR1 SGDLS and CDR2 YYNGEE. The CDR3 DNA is TGTGCCAGCAGCGTAGGGATAGCGGGAGGCACAGATACGCAGTATTTT. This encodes CASSVGIAGGTDTQYF.

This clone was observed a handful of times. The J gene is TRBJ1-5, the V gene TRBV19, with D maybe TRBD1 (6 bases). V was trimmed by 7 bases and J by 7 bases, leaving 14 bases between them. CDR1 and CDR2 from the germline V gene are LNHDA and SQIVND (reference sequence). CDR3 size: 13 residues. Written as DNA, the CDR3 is TGTGCCAGTAACGGCGGGGGGCGGCAGCCCCAGCATTTT. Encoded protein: CASNGGGRQPQHF.

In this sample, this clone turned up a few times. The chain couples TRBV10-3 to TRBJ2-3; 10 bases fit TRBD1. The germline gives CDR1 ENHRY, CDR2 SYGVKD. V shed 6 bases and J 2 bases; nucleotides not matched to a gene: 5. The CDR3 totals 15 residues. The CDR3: CAIRGGQGNTDTQYF. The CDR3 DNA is TGTGCCATCAGGGGGGGACAGGGGAACACAGATACGCAGTATTTT.

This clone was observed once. CDR3 sequence (DNA): TGTGCCAGCTGGACAGGATTCTCTGGAAACACCATATATTTT. This codes for CASWTGFSGNTIYF. The chain links TRBV11-2 to TRBJ1-3; 7 nucleotides agree with TRBD1. Germline CDR1 reads SGHAT; CDR2 reads FQNNGV. J lost 0 bases, V lost 8 bases, and 4 bases had no gene match. The CDR3 sequence is 14 residues long.

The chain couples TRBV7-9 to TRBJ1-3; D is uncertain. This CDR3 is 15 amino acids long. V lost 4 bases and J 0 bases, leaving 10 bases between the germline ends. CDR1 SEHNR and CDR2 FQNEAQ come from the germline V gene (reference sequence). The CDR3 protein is CASSSGGSSGNTIYF. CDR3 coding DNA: TGTGCCAGCAGCTCTGGCGGAAGCTCTGGAAACACCATATATTTT.

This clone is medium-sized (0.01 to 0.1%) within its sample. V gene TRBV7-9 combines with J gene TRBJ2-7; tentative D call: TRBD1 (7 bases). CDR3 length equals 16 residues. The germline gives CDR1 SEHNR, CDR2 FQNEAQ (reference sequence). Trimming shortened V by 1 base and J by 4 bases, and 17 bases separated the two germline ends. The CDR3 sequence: CASSLDRGTVVYEQYF. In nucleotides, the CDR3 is TGTGCCAGCAGCTTAGACCGCGGGACAGTTGTATACGAGCAGTACTTC.

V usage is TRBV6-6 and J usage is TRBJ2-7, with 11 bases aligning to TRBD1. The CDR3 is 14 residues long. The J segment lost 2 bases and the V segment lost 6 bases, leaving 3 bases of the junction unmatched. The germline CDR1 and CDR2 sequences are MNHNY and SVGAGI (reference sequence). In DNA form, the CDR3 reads TGTGCCAGCAGAGGGACAGGGGGGGCCTACGAGCAGTACTTC. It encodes CASRGTGGAYEQYF.

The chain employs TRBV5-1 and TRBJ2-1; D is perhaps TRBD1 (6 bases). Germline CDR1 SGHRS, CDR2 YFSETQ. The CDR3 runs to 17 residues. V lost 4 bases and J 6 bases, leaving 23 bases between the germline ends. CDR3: CASSEGSGTPAGNEQFF. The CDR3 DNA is TGCGCCAGCAGCGAAGGATCCGGGACACCCGCGGGCAATGAGCAGTTCTTC. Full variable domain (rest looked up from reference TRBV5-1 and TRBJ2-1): KAGVTQTPRYLIKTRGQQVTLSCSPISGHRSVSWYQQTPGQGLQFLFEYFSETQRNKGNFPGRFSGRQFSNSRSEMNVSTLELGDSALYLCASSEGSGTPAGNEQFFGPGTRLTVL.

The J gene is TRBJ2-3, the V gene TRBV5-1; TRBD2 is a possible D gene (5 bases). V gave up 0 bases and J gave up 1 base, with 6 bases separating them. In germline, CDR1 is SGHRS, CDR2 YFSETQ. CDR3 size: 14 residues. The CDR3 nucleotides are TGCGCCAGCAGCTTGGGAGCGGGCACAGATACGCAGTATTTT. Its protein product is CASSLGAGTDTQYF.

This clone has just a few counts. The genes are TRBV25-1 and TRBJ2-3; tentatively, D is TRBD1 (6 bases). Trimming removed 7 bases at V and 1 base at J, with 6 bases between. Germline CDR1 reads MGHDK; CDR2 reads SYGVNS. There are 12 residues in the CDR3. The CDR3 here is CASNRGTDTQYF. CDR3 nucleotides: TGTGCCAGCAACAGGGGCACAGATACGCAGTATTTT.

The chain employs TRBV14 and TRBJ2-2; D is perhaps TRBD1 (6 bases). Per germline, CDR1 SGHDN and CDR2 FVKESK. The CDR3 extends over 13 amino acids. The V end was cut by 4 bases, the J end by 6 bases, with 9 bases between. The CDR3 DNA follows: TGTGCCAGCAGCCCCAGGGGTCCCGGGGAGCTGTTTTTT. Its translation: CASSPRGPGELFF.

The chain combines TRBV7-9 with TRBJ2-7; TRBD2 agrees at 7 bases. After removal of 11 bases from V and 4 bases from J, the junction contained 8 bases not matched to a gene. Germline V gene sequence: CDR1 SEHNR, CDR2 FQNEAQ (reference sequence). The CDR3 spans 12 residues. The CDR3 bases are TGTGCCGGAGACGGGGGAGGGTACGAGCAGTACTTC. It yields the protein CAGDGGGYEQYF. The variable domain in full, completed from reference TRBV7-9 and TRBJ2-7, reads DTGVSQNPRHKITKRGQNVTFRCDPISEHNRLYWYRQTLGQGPEFLTYFQNEAQLEKSRLLSDRFSAERPKGSFSTLEIQRTEQGDSAMYLCAGDGGGYEQYFGPGTRLTVT.

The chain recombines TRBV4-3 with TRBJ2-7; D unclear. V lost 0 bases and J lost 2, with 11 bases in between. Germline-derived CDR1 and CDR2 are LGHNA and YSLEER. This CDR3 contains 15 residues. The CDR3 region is CASSQDGRLPYEQYF. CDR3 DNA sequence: TGCGCCAGCAGCCAAGATGGCAGGCTTCCCTACGAGCAGTACTTC.

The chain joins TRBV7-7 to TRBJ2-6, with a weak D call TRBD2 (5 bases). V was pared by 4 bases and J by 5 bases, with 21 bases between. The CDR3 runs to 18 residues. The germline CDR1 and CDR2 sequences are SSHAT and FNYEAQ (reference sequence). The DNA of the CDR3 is TGTGCCAGCAGCTCTGAGGGAGTGCCACAAAGTCGGGCCAACGTCCTGACTTTC. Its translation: CASSSEGVPQSRANVLTF.

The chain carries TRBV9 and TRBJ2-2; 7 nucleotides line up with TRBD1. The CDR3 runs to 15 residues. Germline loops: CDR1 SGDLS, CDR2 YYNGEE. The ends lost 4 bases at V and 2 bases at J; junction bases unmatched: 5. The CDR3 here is CASSPRTGNTGELFF. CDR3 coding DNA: TGTGCCAGCAGCCCCCGGACAGGAAACACCGGGGAGCTGTTTTTT.

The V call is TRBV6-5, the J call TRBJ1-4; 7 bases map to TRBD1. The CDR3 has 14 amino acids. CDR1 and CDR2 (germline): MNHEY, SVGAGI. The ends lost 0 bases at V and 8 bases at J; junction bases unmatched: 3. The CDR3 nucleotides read TGTGCCAGCAGTTACTCAGGGGGCGGCGAAAAACTGTTTTTT. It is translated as CASSYSGGGEKLFF.